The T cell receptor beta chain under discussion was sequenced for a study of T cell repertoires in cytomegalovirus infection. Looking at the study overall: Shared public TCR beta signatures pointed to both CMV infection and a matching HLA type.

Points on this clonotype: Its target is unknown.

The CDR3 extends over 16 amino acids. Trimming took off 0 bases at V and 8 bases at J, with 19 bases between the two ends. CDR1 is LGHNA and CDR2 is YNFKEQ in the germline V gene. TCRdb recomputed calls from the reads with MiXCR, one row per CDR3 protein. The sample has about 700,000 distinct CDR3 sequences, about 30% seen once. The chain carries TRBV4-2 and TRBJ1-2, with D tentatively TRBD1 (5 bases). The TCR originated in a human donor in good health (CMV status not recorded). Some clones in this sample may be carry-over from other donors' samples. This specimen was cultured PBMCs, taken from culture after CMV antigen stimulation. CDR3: CASSQDLGPERRGYTF. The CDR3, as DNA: TGTGCCAGCAGCCAAGATCTGGGACCGGAACGTCGGGGCTACACCTTC.